The clone carrying this T cell receptor beta chain was observed a handful of times. The time point: patch test 1, 2 weeks after DPC sensitization. Treatment denoted: therapeutic diphenylcyclopropenone sensitization with weekly scalp DPC. This sample was taken from a study of human T cells and chemical hapten exposure. The CDR3 sequence is 15 residues long. The germline CDR1 and CDR2 sequences are SEHNR and FQNEAQ (reference sequence). Trimming took 5 bases from V and 3 from J, leaving 14 bases between them. TCRdb called the RACE reads again in MiXCR, with one record for every CDR3 protein. The repertoire holds around 300,000 distinct CDR3 sequences, with under 8% as singletons.

The source of this sequence is a woman aged 18-35 years with alopecia areata. Some clones in this sample may be carry-over from other donors' samples. Sequenced here: whole blood, sampled in connection with sensitization to the hapten diphenylcyclopropenone (DPC). The chain recombines TRBV7-9 with TRBJ1-5; D may be TRBD1 (6 bases). The CDR3: CASSRAGQPNQPQHF. The CDR3 region has the DNA TGTGCCAGCAGCAGAGCAGGACAGCCCAATCAGCCCCAGCATTTT.